This T cell receptor beta chain was captured by sequencing in a study of OX40 agonist ivuxolimab in advanced cancers. Study background: Given to patients was ivuxolimab, an agonistic anti-OX40 (CD134) antibody. Study-wide points: Among patients with partial responses at 0.1-3.0 mg/kg, clonal expansion was among the lowest. Dosing at 0.1 to 3.0 mg/kg was accompanied by clonal expansion of CD4+ and CD8+ blood T cells by week 6.

Generated by immunoSEQ multiplex PCR, the TCRdb table keeps only in-frame clones and is missing some. The data show 65,000 to 100,000 clones, with over 75% seen just once and around 3.8% held by the top ten. V was clipped by 3 bases and J by 3 bases; unmatched bases: 5. Looked up from germline, CDR1 is LNHNV and CDR2 is YYDKDF (reference sequence). The CDR3 length is 15 residues. Researchers took blood at baseline, on cycle 4 day 1, and on cycle 7 day 1. Details on this clone: Its target is unknown.

Sequenced here: CD4+ or CD8+ T cells sorted from blood, sampled in a trial of the OX40 agonist ivuxolimab. V usage is TRBV15 and J usage is TRBJ2-7, with TRBD1 matching 10 bases. This receptor was obtained from an adult with an advanced solid tumor such as melanoma, head and neck, liver or kidney cancer. CDR3 coding DNA: TGTGCCACCAGCAGGGGGACAGGGGAGTTCTACGAGCAGTACTTC. Protein: CATSRGTGEFYEQYF.